This passage covers 3 T cell receptor beta chains from one sample sequenced in a study of sequential checkpoint blockade in melanoma. The treatment here: randomized to nivolumab then ipilimumab (arm A) or the reverse (arm B). TCRdb's table, derived via immunoSEQ multiplex PCR, lists solely in-frame clones and lacks some. The table shows some 19,000 clones, with about two thirds occurring only once. Sequencing was performed on CD8+ T cells sorted from blood (inferred from file names), taken from a patient given nivolumab and ipilimumab in sequence. Every receptor here comes from a human donor with melanoma.

The chain carries TRBV27 and TRBJ2-6, with D tentatively TRBD2 (6 bases). V shed 0 bases and J shed 0 bases, with 18 bases lying between them. This CDR3 contains 20 residues. From germline, CDR1 is MNHEY and CDR2 SMNVEV (reference sequence). CDR3 residues: CASSLSRRDQPSSGANVLTF. The CDR3 DNA is TGTGCCAGCAGTTTATCTAGGAGGGACCAGCCCTCCTCTGGGGCCAACGTCCTGACTTTC.

To note about this clone: Sequence at one end of the junction differs from germline and may be a read error. The chain employs TRBV5-8 and TRBJ2-5, with a tentative D call TRBD2 (6 bases). Germline lookup yields CDR1 SGHTS and CDR2 YDEGEE. The CDR3 covers 16 residues. This CDR3 is CASSPFGGIGQETQYF. The DNA of the CDR3 is TGCGCCAGCAGCCCTTTCGGCGGGATTGGCCAAGAGACCCAGTACTTC.

J is TRBJ2-7 and V is TRBV27; D unclear. Trimming pared 5 bases from V and 4 bases from J, leaving 21 bases between. The CDR3 has 16 residues. The germline CDR1 and CDR2 sequences are MNHEY and SMNVEV (reference sequence). In DNA, the CDR3 is TGTGCCAGCAGTCTCGAACAACCCTTGGGCCCGTACGAGCAGTACTTC. It is translated as CASSLEQPLGPYEQYF.